These 21 T cell receptor beta chains came from one sample sequenced in a study of cytomegalovirus exposure and HLA in healthy donors. Vbeta (60) and Jbeta (13) primers were used in the PCR. TCRdb's table, derived via immunoSEQ multiplex PCR, lists solely in-frame clones and lacks some. The sample table sets out just under 80,000 clones. Specimen: PBMCs. Source of these receptors: a man aged 18-30 years in good health and CMV-seropositive.

This rearrangement joins TRBV5-5 to TRBJ2-2, with TRBD2 matching 11 bases. The germline V gene has CDR1 SGHKS and CDR2 YYEKEE (reference sequence). The CDR3 contains 15 residues. The trim removed 6 bases at V and 5 bases at J, leaving 6 bases unmatched. The CDR3 reads CASILSGRGTGELFF. The CDR3 DNA follows: TGTGCCAGCATCCTTAGCGGGAGGGGAACCGGGGAGCTGTTTTTT. Full variable domain (missing parts from reference TRBV5-5 and TRBJ2-2): DAGVTQSPTHLIKTRGQQVTLRCSPISGHKSVSWYQQVLGQGPQFIFQYYEKEERGRGNFPDRFSARQFPNYSSELNVNALLLGDSALYLCASILSGRGTGELFFGEGSRLTVL.

This sequence joins TRBV27 and TRBJ2-3; D is possibly TRBD2 (5 bases). Germline-derived CDR1 and CDR2 are MNHEY and SMNVEV (reference sequence). V was trimmed by 5 bases and J by 8 bases, leaving 8 bases between them. The CDR3 sequence is 11 residues long. CDR3 amino acids: CASSTGGTQYF. CDR3 nucleotides: TGTGCCAGCAGTACCGGAGGTACGCAGTATTTT.

This chain connects TRBV2 to TRBJ2-5, with 13 bases fitting TRBD2. J was trimmed by 5 bases and V by 0 bases; bases with no gene match: 12. The CDR3 sequence is 19 residues long. Looked up from germline, CDR1 is SNHLY and CDR2 is FYNNEI. The CDR3 bases are TGTGCCAGCAGTGAAGCGCTACTAGCGGGAGGGGGGTCTGGGGAGACCCAGTACTTC. It specifies CASSEALLAGGGSGETQYF. Full variable domain (remainder filled in from reference TRBV2 and TRBJ2-5): EPEVTQTPSHQVTQMGQEVILRCVPISNHLYFYWYRQILGQKVEFLVSFYNNEISEKSEIFDDQFSVERPDGSNFTLKIRSTKLEDSAMYFCASSEALLAGGGSGETQYFGPGTRLLVL.

This chain uses TRBV5-1 with TRBJ2-1, with 10 nucleotides matching TRBD2. The trim removed 4 bases at V and 7 bases at J, leaving 11 bases unmatched. The germline gives CDR1 SGHRS, CDR2 YFSETQ. The CDR3 is 16 amino acids. This CDR3 reads CASSAGRLAGANEQFF. The CDR3 bases are TGCGCCAGCAGCGCCGGACGGCTAGCGGGGGCTAATGAGCAGTTCTTC.

The CDR3 region is CASSRNRVSNQPQHF. The CDR3 coding sequence is TGTGCCAGCAGTAGAAACAGGGTAAGCAATCAGCCCCAGCATTTT. The rearrangement links TRBV28 to TRBJ1-5, with a weak D call TRBD1 (6 bases). There are 15 residues in the CDR3. V was cut by 5 bases and J by 1 base, with 12 bases left in between. Germline CDR1 MDHEN, CDR2 SYDVKM.

This rearrangement joins TRBV19 to TRBJ2-7; D remains ambiguous. The CDR3 consists of 12 residues. The ends were cut back, 9 bases at V and 2 bases at J, with 11 bases in the middle. The germline V gene encodes CDR1 LNHDA and CDR2 SQIVND (reference sequence). CDR3 sequence: CASPNHPYEQYF. The CDR3 coding sequence is TGTGCCAGCCCTAATCACCCCTACGAGCAGTACTTC.

The rearrangement uses TRBV19 and TRBJ1-1; tentatively, D is TRBD1 (5 bases). V lost 5 bases, J lost 5 bases, and 9 bases lay in between. The CDR3 sequence is 12 residues long. The germline gives CDR1 LNHDA, CDR2 SQIVND (reference sequence). CDR3 region: CASSDRGTEAFF. The CDR3 nucleotides read TGTGCCAGTAGTGATAGGGGAACTGAAGCTTTCTTT.

The J gene is TRBJ1-2, the V gene TRBV27; 9 positions agree with TRBD1. From germline, CDR1 is MNHEY and CDR2 SMNVEV (reference sequence). V shed 2 bases, J shed 8 bases, and the junction held 6 bases outside the gene matches. The CDR3 covers 14 residues. The CDR3 protein is CASSLAGTGFGYTF. The CDR3 coding sequence is TGTGCCAGCAGTTTAGCCGGGACAGGGTTCGGCTACACCTTC.

The chain couples TRBV9 to TRBJ2-3, with a possible D match to TRBD1 (5 bases). The CDR3 extends over 14 amino acids. Looked up from germline, CDR1 is SGDLS and CDR2 is YYNGEE. Trimming left V 3 bases short and J 5 bases short, with 13 bases between. In nucleotides, the CDR3 is TGTGCCAGCAGCGGCTTACAGGCTGGAGATACGCAGTATTTT. It translates to CASSGLQAGDTQYF.

The chain is built from TRBV5-1 and TRBJ2-5; D may be TRBD2 (5 bases). The end of the DNA aligns better with TRBJ2-7, so the J call may be wrong. The CDR3 has 14 amino acids. In germline, CDR1 is SGHRS, CDR2 YFSETQ. The CDR3 here is CASSFDEGVYEQYF. The CDR3 DNA is TGCGCCAGCAGCTTCGATGAGGGAGTCTACGAGCAGTACTTC.

This chain joins TRBV5-8 and TRBJ1-6; maybe TRBD1 (6 bases). Trimming removed 2 bases from V and 6 bases from J, with 12 bases in between. The CDR3 has 15 residues. Germline assignment: CDR1 SGHTS and CDR2 YDEGEE. The CDR3 sequence: CASSFAGVGNSPLHF. CDR3 DNA: TGTGCCAGCAGCTTTGCAGGGGTCGGTAATTCACCCCTCCACTTT.

This chain's CDR3 is CSVGDSGSHVYEQFF. CDR3 in DNA: TGCAGCGTTGGGGATAGCGGGAGCCATGTCTATGAGCAGTTCTTC. The chain links TRBV29-1 to TRBJ2-1; TRBD2 aligns across 9 bases. This CDR3 has 15 residues. With 4 bases clipped from V and 8 bases from J, the junction kept 12 bases outside the gene matches. In germline, CDR1 is SQVTM, CDR2 ANQGSEA.

The rearrangement links TRBV15 to TRBJ1-4; 9 nucleotides align to TRBD1. J lost 3 bases, V lost 3 bases, and 8 bases had no gene match. Germline CDR1 is LNHNV and CDR2 is YYDKDF (reference sequence). The CDR3 runs 17 residues. The CDR3 nucleotides are TGTGCCACCAGCAGCACAGGGGGCGGAACGGCTAATGAAAAACTGTTTTTT. Encoded protein: CATSSTGGGTANEKLFF.

The CDR3 protein is CASSVDSSYNEQFF. The CDR3 DNA is TGTGCCAGCAGTGTAGACAGCTCCTACAATGAGCAGTTCTTC. The rearrangement joins TRBV2 to TRBJ2-1, with D tentatively TRBD1 (5 bases). With 4 bases removed from V and 0 bases from J, the gap between germline ends came to 7 bases. Germline assignment: CDR1 SNHLY and CDR2 FYNNEI. CDR3 length: 14 residues.

V usage is TRBV4-2 and J usage is TRBJ2-7, with 7 bases aligning to TRBD1. The germline V gene has CDR1 LGHNA and CDR2 YNFKEQ. The CDR3 spans 15 residues. V shed 0 bases, J shed 2 bases, and the junction held 4 bases outside the gene matches. The CDR3: CASSQDWTGTYEQYF. The CDR3 DNA follows: TGTGCCAGCAGCCAAGACTGGACAGGAACCTACGAGCAGTACTTC.

The rearrangement links TRBV5-4 to TRBJ2-1; D uncertain. The CDR3 consists of 12 residues. Germline assignment: CDR1 SGHNT and CDR2 YYREEE (reference sequence). V was trimmed by 4 bases and J by 12 bases, leaving 14 bases between them. CDR3 sequence: CASSLGPTGQFF. The CDR3 DNA reads TGTGCCAGCAGCCTGGGCCCAACGGGGCAGTTCTTC.

The V call is TRBV6-4, the J call TRBJ2-3; 7 nucleotides align to TRBD1. V lost 0 bases to trimming and J lost 4 bases; unmatched junction nucleotides: 1. CDR1 and CDR2 from the germline V gene are MRHNA and SNTAGT. The CDR3 sequence is 14 residues long. Here the CDR3 DNA reads TGTGCCAGCAGTGACTCAGGGGGCGCAGATACGCAGTATTTT. Translation: CASSDSGGADTQYF.

V gene TRBV10-3 combines with J gene TRBJ2-1; 7 positions agree with TRBD1. CDR3 length: 15 residues. Trimming cost V 6 bases and J 3 bases; bases outside gene matches: 8. Germline CDR1 is ENHRY and CDR2 is SYGVKD. In DNA form, the CDR3 reads TGTGCCATCAGCGAAACAGGGGAGAACTACAATGAGCAGTTCTTC. This codes for CAISETGENYNEQFF.

The rearrangement links TRBV28 to TRBJ2-1; no clear D gene. CDR1 is MDHEN, CDR2 SYDVKM, per germline. The CDR3 covers 15 residues. V shed 1 base and J shed 1 base, with 8 bases lying between them. CDR3 nucleotides: TGTGCCAGCAGTTTATTTAGCAATTCCTACAATGAGCAGTTCTTC. It encodes CASSLFSNSYNEQFF. The variable domain in full, with the rest retrieved from reference TRBV28 and TRBJ2-1, is DVKVTQSSRYLVKRTGEKVFLECVQDMDHENMFWYRQDPGLGLRLIYFSYDVKMKEKGDIPEGYSVSREKKERFSLILESASTNQTSMYLCASSLFSNSYNEQFFGPGTRLTVL.

The rearrangement links TRBV7-2 to TRBJ1-1; possibly TRBD1 for D (5 bases). Germline V gives CDR1 SGHTA, CDR2 FQGNSA. The CDR3 contains 14 residues. With 2 bases removed from V and 4 bases from J, the gap between germline ends came to 11 bases. The CDR3 protein is CASSLIRVGTEAFF. CDR3 coding DNA: TGTGCCAGCAGCTTAATCAGGGTGGGCACTGAAGCTTTCTTT.

The chain recombines TRBV27 with TRBJ1-1; tentative D call: TRBD1 (6 bases). This CDR3 is built from 15 residues. The V and J ends lost 6 bases and 4 bases respectively, with 18 bases between them. Germline-derived CDR1 and CDR2 are MNHEY and SMNVEV (reference sequence). CDR3 DNA sequence: TGTGCCAGCAGCCAACTGGGGGGGCAGGGCACTGAAGCTTTCTTT. Amino acids: CASSQLGGQGTEAFF.